This TCR beta chain is from a study of blood T cell repertoires in COVID-19. For the study at large: COVID-19 samples from acute and convalescent phases originated in the United States, Italy and Spain. PBMCs, B-cell-depleted T cells, or T cells provided the cDNA or gDNA that made up the material.

In the source study's methods: The authors estimated nucleated cell counts from reference gene primer amplification. Generated by immunoSEQ multiplex PCR, the TCRdb table keeps only in-frame clones and is missing some. That table furnishes V, J and clone size, whereas the DNA furnished D and trimming. The sample lists approximately 150,000 clones, around 91% seen once, with approximately 3% in the top ten. This clonotype originated in a woman aged 55 to 70 with active COVID-19. The sequenced sample was peripheral blood.

CDR3 sequence reads: CASSPRTAQNTEAFF. CDR3 bases: TGCGCCAGCAGCCCCAGGACAGCGCAGAACACTGAAGCTTTCTTT. The V call is TRBV5-1, the J call TRBJ1-1; a weak D match, TRBD1 (6 bases). This CDR3 is built from 15 residues. CDR1 and CDR2 from the germline V gene are SGHRS and YFSETQ. Trimming took 4 bases from V and 1 from J, leaving 14 bases between them.